Following are 8 T cell receptor beta chains from one sample sequenced in a study of T cells in Graves' hyperthyroidism and ophthalmopathy. TCR beta CDR3 regions were amplified from RNA. An initial round of RT-PCR targeting the TCR CDR3 relied on the HTBI primer set. TCRdb passed the multiplex PCR reads through MiXCR, listing each CDR3 protein once. The sample has hundreds of thousands of distinct CDR3 sequences, over 15% seen once. Sequenced input: blood. Every receptor here comes from a woman under 30 with Graves' hyperthyroidism.

This clonotype was recorded once. A single base separates this from a much larger clone, so it may be a read error. The chain employs TRBV2 and TRBJ1-6; D is unresolved. The CDR3 runs to 11 residues. Germline lookup yields CDR1 SNHLY and CDR2 FYNNEI. V was clipped by 11 bases and J by 8 bases, with 10 bases between them. The CDR3 bases are TGTGCCTCGGCAAGGCATTCACCCCTCCACTTT. It encodes CASARHSPLHF.

This clonotype was recorded at least ten times. The V gene is TRBV20-1, the J gene TRBJ1-1; D ambiguous. This CDR3 is 12 amino acids long. The germline V gene has CDR1 DFQATT and CDR2 SNEGSKA (reference sequence). Deletions cut 4 bases from V and 4 bases from J, with 10 bases between. CDR3 region: CSATGDPTEAFF. The CDR3 DNA is TGCAGTGCTACAGGAGACCCCACTGAAGCTTTCTTT.

This clonotype has just a few counts. The V and J genes are TRBV7-2 and TRBJ2-7; D might be TRBD1 or TRBD2, each matching 5 bases. Germline CDR1 reads SGHTA; CDR2 reads FQGNSA. This CDR3 region has 14 residues. With 6 bases removed from V and 2 bases from J, the gap between germline ends came to 14 bases. DNA of the CDR3: TGTGCCAGCAGTCCACGAGGGGACCCCTACGAGCAGTACTTC. Translation gives CASSPRGDPYEQYF. The full variable domain, in which reference TRBV7-2 and TRBJ2-7 provide the parts outside the CDR3, is GAGVSQSPSNKVTEKGKDVELRCDPISGHTALYWYRQSLGQGLEFLIYFQGNSAPDKSGLPSDRFSAERTGGSVSTLTIQRTQQEDSAVYLCASSPRGDPYEQYFGPGTRLTVT.

Concerning this clonotype itself: A much more abundant neighbour one base away suggests this may be a read error. The chain links TRBV6-2 or TRBV6-3 to TRBJ2-7; D might be TRBD1 (6 bases). The V and J ends lost 1 base and 2 bases respectively, with 15 bases between them. The CDR3 covers 16 residues. Per germline, CDR1 MNHEY and CDR2 SVGEGT. Here the CDR3 reads CASSYFLSRGPYEQYF. The CDR3 region has the DNA TGTGCCAGCAGTTACTTCTTGAGCAGGGGCCCCTACGAGCAGTACTTC.

This clonotype was detected many times. This chain joins TRBV20-1 and TRBJ2-1; TRBD2 is a possible D gene (5 bases). Germline V gene sequence: CDR1 DFQATT, CDR2 SNEGSKA (reference sequence). This CDR3 region has 15 residues. V was clipped by 1 base and J by 3 bases, with 13 bases between them. DNA for the CDR3: TGCAGTGCTAGAGTCAGGCTAGCAGTCTACAATGAGCAGTTCTTC. This sequence encodes CSARVRLAVYNEQFF.

This rearrangement joins TRBV2 to TRBJ2-3; D unclear. The germline V and J ends were trimmed by 2 bases and 3 bases, with 9 bases remaining between them. This CDR3 comprises 14 residues. Per germline, CDR1 SNHLY and CDR2 FYNNEI. The DNA for the CDR3 is TGTGCCAGCAGTGAAACTTGGGGAACAGATACGCAGTATTTT. This translates into CASSETWGTDTQYF. The full variable domain, in which reference TRBV2 and TRBJ2-3 provide the parts outside the CDR3, is EPEVTQTPSHQVTQMGQEVILRCVPISNHLYFYWYRQILGQKVEFLVSFYNNEISEKSEIFDDQFSVERPDGSNFTLKIRSTKLEDSAMYFCASSETWGTDTQYFGPGTRLTVL.

V is TRBV11-2 and J is TRBJ2-1; the match to TRBD2 covers 9 bases. This CDR3 has 15 amino acids. J gave up 6 bases and V 2 bases, and 5 bases lay outside the gene matches. In germline, CDR1 is SGHAT, CDR2 FQNNGV. This chain's CDR3 is CASSLSGRTSNEQFF. In nucleotides, the CDR3 is TGTGCCAGCAGCTTAAGCGGGAGGACGTCCAATGAGCAGTTCTTC.

The CDR3 reads CASSYLLAGVQDTQYF. For the CDR3, the DNA is TGTGCCAGCAGTTACTTGCTAGCGGGGGTTCAGGATACGCAGTATTTT. This chain joins TRBV6-4 and TRBJ2-3; 10 bases are a match to TRBD2. CDR1 and CDR2 (germline): MRHNA, SNTAGT. Germline trimming cut 5 bases from V and 6 bases from J; bases unmatched to any gene: 11. This CDR3 spans 16 amino acids.